The entry that follows covers one T cell receptor (beta chain) sequence. What it recognizes is unknown. This record comes from a study of shared clonotypes between healthy human individuals. Only in-frame clones appear in the TCRdb table, and some are missing; sequencing was by immunoSEQ multiplex PCR. The sample has more than 400,000 clones; around 96% are singletons. CDR3 length equals 14 residues. V lost 1 base to trimming and J lost 7 bases; unmatched junction nucleotides: 5. In germline, CDR1 is SGHAT, CDR2 FQNNGV. The split of CD4+ cells yielded CD45RA+ naive and CD45RA-negative memory subsets. Study-level findings and limits: Memory subsets had estimated richness that was generally smaller than that of naive subsets.

The clonotype was recovered from a woman in her twenties or thirties in good health. Sequences were obtained from naive CD4+ T cells sorted from blood. Subset described: CD45RA+ positively selected. This rearrangement joins TRBV11-2 to TRBJ2-7; TRBD2 aligns across 9 bases. The CDR3 DNA sequence: TGTGCCAGCAGCTTAGTAGCGGGAGAGGGTGAGCAGTACTTC. It yields the protein CASSLVAGEGEQYF. Full variable domain (rest looked up from reference TRBV11-2 and TRBJ2-7): EAGVAQSPRYKIIEKRQSVAFWCNPISGHATLYWYQQILGQGPKLLIQFQNNGVVDDSQLPKDRFSAERLKGVDSTLKIQPAKLEDSAVYLCASSLVAGEGEQYFGPGTRLTVT.